The 18 T cell receptor beta chains presented below share a single source sample, sequenced in a study (TCRdb year 2016). The library was built by means of RT-PCR. TCRdb records Illumina MiSeq as the sequencer. TCRdb took the public reads, trimmed them with fastp at Q25, ran MiXCR for clone calling and kept in-frame beta chains. Rows with a matching CDR3 protein are joined into one entry that keeps the most common DNA and genes. This sample has almost 700,000 distinct CDR3 sequences in its table, and approximately 15% of those were observed once. Of the sample, 3.6% is held by the ten largest clones. Sample: memory CD4+ T cells from blood. These receptors came from a female donor in good health, serving as a healthy control.

Many counts were recorded for this clonotype. The J gene is TRBJ2-3, the V gene TRBV7-8; TRBD2 agrees at 13 bases. Per the germline V gene, CDR1 is SGHVS and CDR2 is FQNEAQ. CDR3 length equals 20 residues. After removal of 5 bases from V and 0 bases from J, the junction contained 14 bases not matched to a gene. DNA of the CDR3: TGTGCCAGCAGCGTAAAAGGAGGTGGACTAGCGGGGGCGAGCACAGATACGCAGTATTTT. It specifies CASSVKGGGLAGASTDTQYF.

This CDR3 reads CASRRRPDSSYEQYF. CDR3 nucleotide sequence: TGTGCCAGCCGGAGGAGACCGGACAGTTCCTACGAGCAGTACTTC. The V and J genes are TRBV6-5 and TRBJ2-7; possible D gene TRBD1, 6 bases. Deletions cut 8 bases from V and 1 base from J, with 18 bases between. The CDR3 totals 15 residues. Germline-derived CDR1 and CDR2 are MNHEY and SVGAGI.

This clonotype was detected many times. The rearrangement links TRBV11-2 to TRBJ2-1; 8 positions agree with TRBD2. V trimming: 0 bases; J trimming: 16 bases; junction bases outside the gene matches: 11. The V gene's germline CDR1 is SGHAT and CDR2 FQNNGV. The CDR3 has 14 amino acids. The CDR3 DNA sequence: TGTGCCAGCAGCTTAGATCGTGGTAGCGGGGTTCTATTCTTC. Translation gives CASSLDRGSGVLFF.

In its sample, this clonotype was seen many times. The gene calls are TRBV4-2 and TRBJ2-1; 9 bases match TRBD2. Germline V gene data show CDR1 as LGHNA and CDR2 as YNFKEQ. This CDR3 contains 18 residues. V lost 0 bases and J lost 2; bases outside the gene matches: 8. The CDR3: CASSQDGGGGDTYNEQFF. CDR3 nucleotide sequence: TGTGCCAGCAGCCAAGATGGTGGCGGGGGGGATACCTACAATGAGCAGTTCTTC.

V is TRBV7-9 and J is TRBJ2-2; a weak D match, TRBD1 (5 bases). Germline CDR1 and CDR2: SEHNR and FQNEAQ (reference sequence). Trimming stripped 6 bases from V and 4 bases from J, with 12 bases between. This CDR3 is 14 amino acids long. CDR3: CASRTQGVTGELFF. For the CDR3, the DNA is TGTGCCAGCAGAACTCAGGGTGTCACCGGGGAGCTGTTTTTT.

This rearrangement joins TRBV15 to TRBJ2-5; 9 bases align to TRBD2. With V trimmed by 4 bases and J by 5 bases, 11 bases remained unmatched. The germline gives CDR1 LNHNV, CDR2 YYDKDF (reference sequence). This CDR3 spans 16 amino acids. Here the CDR3 DNA reads TGTGCCACCAGCACCGGGGTGCGGGAGGGCCGGGAGACCCAGTACTTC. Its protein product is CATSTGVREGRETQYF.

Many counts were recorded for this clonotype. This chain's CDR3 is CASSLGQAVYEQYF. As DNA, the CDR3 is TGTGCCAGCAGTTTGGGACAGGCCGTCTACGAGCAGTACTTC. This chain joins TRBV12-3 or TRBV12-4 and TRBJ2-7; TRBD1 matches at 8 bases. The CDR3 contains 14 residues. J was trimmed by 3 bases and V by 3 bases; bases with no gene match: 4.

J is TRBJ2-7 and V is TRBV14; D is ambiguous. V lost 4 bases and J 0 bases, leaving 10 bases between the germline ends. CDR3 length: 14 residues. CDR1 is SGHDN, CDR2 FVKESK, per germline. Here the CDR3 reads CASSPHSSSYEQYF. In DNA, the CDR3 is TGTGCCAGCAGCCCGCACAGTAGCTCCTACGAGCAGTACTTC.

This clonotype has a handful of counts. The chain uses TRBV15 and TRBJ2-3; tentatively, D is TRBD2 (5 bases). Trimming took off 1 base at V and 5 bases at J, with 16 bases between the two ends. The CDR3 has 16 amino acids. Germline CDR1 reads LNHNV; CDR2 reads YYDKDF (reference sequence). The CDR3 DNA is TGTGCCACCAGCAGAGTCGGCAGCGGTTCCGGAGATACGCAGTATTTT. Protein product: CATSRVGSGSGDTQYF.

This clonotype has a count of ten or more. The rearrangement links TRBV4-2 to TRBJ1-2; maybe TRBD1 (6 bases). This CDR3 is built from 15 residues. From germline, CDR1 is LGHNA and CDR2 YNFKEQ. Trimming took 4 bases from V and 2 from J, leaving 14 bases between them. CDR3 residues: CASSRPTGPNYGYTF. As DNA, the CDR3 is TGTGCCAGCAGCCGCCCCACAGGGCCGAACTATGGCTACACCTTC.

The J gene is TRBJ2-7, the V gene TRBV7-3, with 8 bases matching TRBD1. The CDR3 runs to 13 residues. V shed 8 bases, J shed 1 base, and the junction held 4 bases outside the gene matches. Germline values: CDR1 SGHTA, CDR2 FQGTGA. The CDR3 region is CASARDRSYEQYF. CDR3 bases: TGTGCCAGCGCCCGGGACAGGTCCTACGAGCAGTACTTC. The complete variable domain, with remaining parts taken from reference TRBV7-3 and TRBJ2-7, reads GAGVSQTPSNKVTEKGKYVELRCDPISGHTALYWYRQSLGQGPEFLIYFQGTGAADDSGLPNDRFFAVRPEGSVSTLKIQRTERGDSAVYLCASARDRSYEQYFGPGTRLTVT.

The chain couples TRBV18 to TRBJ1-2; D is unresolved. The CDR3 length is 14 residues. Germline V gene lookup returns CDR1 KGHSH and CDR2 LQKENI. The V end was cut by 2 bases, the J end by 0 bases, with 7 bases between. The CDR3 DNA is TGTGCCAGCTCACCAGGGTTAGCTAACTATGGCTACACCTTC. Protein: CASSPGLANYGYTF.

This clonotype was picked up many times. The chain employs TRBV18 and TRBJ2-1; D might be TRBD2 (5 bases). The V gene lost 8 bases and the J gene lost 8 bases, with 16 bases spanning the gap. The CDR3 runs 13 residues. Germline CDR1 is KGHSH and CDR2 is LQKENI. The CDR3 bases are TGTGCCAGCGACAACCTAGCAAGGGATGAGCAGTTCTTC. Translating it yields CASDNLARDEQFF.

This chain uses TRBV18 with TRBJ2-7; 9 bases agree with TRBD1. The CDR3 sequence is 15 residues long. Germline CDR1 KGHSH, CDR2 LQKENI. V gave up 3 bases and J gave up 3 bases; unmatched junction bases: 6. The CDR3, as DNA: TGTGCCAGCTCACCGGGACAGGGAGTCTTCTACGAGCAGTACTTC. Amino acid sequence: CASSPGQGVFYEQYF.

A few counts support this clonotype. This chain links TRBV28 with TRBJ2-5; the match to TRBD2 covers 7 bases. Trimming at V came to 4 bases and at J to 1 base, leaving 6 bases not matched to a gene. This CDR3 has 15 amino acids. In germline, CDR1 is MDHEN, CDR2 SYDVKM. CDR3 coding DNA: TGTGCCAGCAGTTCCTCGGGGGAGGGCCAAGAGACCCAGTACTTC. As protein: CASSSSGEGQETQYF.

This chain uses TRBV21-1 with TRBJ1-1. TRBV21-1 is recorded as a pseudogene. This CDR3 comprises 12 residues. Written as DNA, the CDR3 is TGTCCACTCCTAACGGGGGAGAGTGAAGCTTTCTTT. Amino acid sequence: CPLLTGESEAFF.

This clonotype was observed at least ten times. The rearrangement links TRBV6-6 to TRBJ1-5; D may be TRBD1 (5 bases). V was cut by 0 bases and J by 3 bases, with 9 bases left in between. Germline V gene lookup returns CDR1 MNHNY and CDR2 SVGAGI (reference sequence). The CDR3 covers 15 residues. The CDR3, as DNA: TGTGCCAGCAGTTACTCGACAGCGCCCAATCAGCCCCAGCATTTT. Protein: CASSYSTAPNQPQHF.

This clonotype came up many times. This chain joins TRBV20-1 and TRBJ2-7; the match to TRBD2 covers 9 bases. The CDR3 is 15 residues long. Unmatched junction bases numbered 8, after V lost 3 bases and J lost 2 bases. From germline, CDR1 is DFQATT and CDR2 SNEGSKA (reference sequence). The DNA of the CDR3 is TGCAGTGCTAGTAAAGCAGCGGGGGGAACCTACGAGCAGTACTTC. This encodes CSASKAAGGTYEQYF.